One T cell receptor (beta chain) is described in this entry. Its antigen is unidentified. V lost 5 bases to trimming and J lost 8 bases, with 15 bases between them. CDR1 and CDR2 from the germline V gene are WNHNN and SYGVQD (reference sequence). The CDR3 covers 13 residues. The assay was immunoSEQ multiplex PCR, and TCRdb's table has in-frame clones only and misses some. The sample records over 65,000 clones, around 80% being singletons. The data originate from a study of OX40 agonist ivuxolimab in advanced cancers. Findings of the study overall: Circulating CD4+ and CD8+ T cells showed clonal expansion by week 6 at 0.1 to 3.0 mg/kg. Antigen specificity remained undetermined for the expanded peripheral T cells.

The sequenced sample was CD4+ or CD8+ T cells sorted from blood, obtained in a trial of the OX40 agonist ivuxolimab. The chain couples TRBV10-1 to TRBJ1-2; D might be TRBD1 (5 bases). This receptor was identified in an adult with an advanced solid tumor such as melanoma, head and neck, liver or kidney cancer. The CDR3 DNA reads as TGCGCCAGCAGTAATGACTTGGGGCGAGGCTACACCTTC. This gives the protein CASSNDLGRGYTF.